This T cell receptor (beta chain) was found in a study of blood T cell repertoires in COVID-19 (dated by TCRdb to the early 2020s). With respect to the entire study: Samples covering the acute and convalescent phases of COVID-19 were provided by collaborators in the United States, Italy and Spain. The material from the prospective study consisted of cDNA or gDNA derived from T cells, B-cell-depleted T cells, or PBMCs. Deeply sampled blood TCRbeta repertoires from subjects exposed to, actively infected with, or recovered from COVID-19 were included in the dataset. The repertoires were released in a freely available public database meant as a resource for research on the immune response to SARS-CoV-2. Samples were obtained from the ongoing ImmuneRACE study (first 160 participants) and from some 1,200 subjects provided by 6 global collaborators. The sample metadata nearly always contained a de-identified subject ID, COVID-19 status, age in years and sex. Where available, HLA class I and class II types were obtained from metadata supplied by the sample provider rather than from assay-based typing.

A remark on this clone: It lacks a known antigen. Per-base qualities were not stored, and no clone one base away is much larger. Other DNA sequences within the sample encode an identical CDR3.

The paper as a whole reports these results and caveats: The amount of clinical and demographic metadata varied by source and participant and was provided uncurated.

TCRbeta CDR3 regions were amplified from genomic DNA by means of the immunoSEQ Assay, a bias-controlled multiplex PCR. In the paper's pipeline: Within the assay, amplification of reference gene primers was used to estimate how many nucleated cells each sample contained. To quantify the absolute abundance of each unique TCRbeta CDR3 rearrangement, sequence reads were collapsed and filtered. For each sample, productive Simpson clonality was calculated as the square root of Simpson's diversity index over productive rearrangements. Not all clones reach the TCRdb copy of this immuneACCESS table, which keeps in-frame sequences only. Checked studies attribute under half of the gap to unresolved V genes and leave the rest unexplained. V, J and clone size derive from that table, while D and trimming were established from the DNA sequence. This sample lists 50,000 to 60,000 clones; about 85% were detected once. 6.5% to 8.5% of the sample goes to the ten largest clones.

Collaborating institutions collected whole blood in K2EDTA tubes following their own protocols. For TCRbeta analysis, collaborators shipped samples as frozen whole blood, isolated PBMCs, or DNA extracted from either of those sample types. CDR1 and CDR2, looked up from the germline V gene, are SGHTA and FQGTGA. V is clipped by 2 bases and J by 5 bases, and the sequence between their germline boundaries is 6 bases long. The cysteine opens and the phenylalanine closes a CDR3 of 12 amino acids. Solely the CDR3 DNA is kept, with 36 bases framed from the first base. Sequencing was done on a sample of peripheral blood. The chain was built from TRBV7-3 and TRBJ1-2, with no reliable assignment of the D segment. The source is a man aged 70-80 years with active COVID-19. This receptor has the CDR3 CASSLSGYGYTF. In nucleotide form, the sequence is TGTGCCAGCAGCTTATCGGGGTATGGCTACACCTTC.